This T cell receptor beta chain was found in a study of T cells in Graves' hyperthyroidism and ophthalmopathy. Study as a whole: Peripheral blood specimens were obtained at initial diagnosis, prior to any treatment.

This clonotype was recorded at least ten times. With duration under 3 months, ophthalmopathy was active: Clinical Activity Score at least 3, NOSPECS at least 4. The diagnostic basis comprised clinical symptoms, serum thyroxine and TRAb, thyroid ultrasound and orbital computed tomography. Amplified TCR beta CDR3 regions came from RNA transcripts. The primer set for the first-round RT-PCR of the TCR CDR3 was HTBI. One entry per CDR3 protein, called by TCRdb with MiXCR from the multiplex PCR reads. Of more than 500,000 distinct CDR3 sequences listed, about 16% are singletons. Trimming pared 7 bases from V and 1 base from J, leaving 13 bases between. The CDR3 totals 15 residues.

The material sequenced was blood. V is TRBV12-3 or TRBV12-4 and J is TRBJ2-2; D not resolved. The clonotype originates from a woman between 25 and 40 years old with Graves' ophthalmopathy. CDR3 sequence reads: CASNRETKNTGELFF. DNA for the CDR3: TGTGCCAGCAACCGAGAGACGAAGAACACCGGGGAGCTGTTTTTT.